One sample yielded the 17 T cell receptor beta chains listed below, sequenced in a study of blood T cells in healthy people across ages. PCR was performed a second time for roughly 6 to 12 cycles using a sample-barcoded 5' primer and a J-beta primer mix. TCRdb re-called the 5' RACE reads with MiXCR, one entry per CDR3 protein. The sample yields fewer than 900,000 distinct CDR3 sequences, about 52% seen once. The sample taken for sequencing was blood. These receptors all come from a woman aged 55-69 years in good health.

The chain links TRBV6-2 or TRBV6-3 to TRBJ1-2; D remains ambiguous. This CDR3 contains 12 residues. The germline V and J ends were trimmed by 7 bases and 7 bases, with 13 bases remaining between them. The germline V gene has CDR1 MNHEY and CDR2 SVGEGT. CDR3 in DNA: TGTGCCAGCACCGAAGGGATGCGTGGCTACACCTTC. It specifies CASTEGMRGYTF.

This chain links TRBV13 with TRBJ2-1, with 11 bases matching TRBD1. This CDR3 has 16 residues. V lost 5 bases to trimming and J lost 6 bases; unmatched junction nucleotides: 9. Germline-derived CDR1 and CDR2 are PRHDT and FYEKMQ (reference sequence). CDR3 protein: CASSADSGTGGNEQFF. The CDR3 region has the DNA TGTGCCAGCAGCGCCGACTCCGGGACAGGGGGCAATGAGCAGTTCTTC. Full variable domain (remainder filled in from reference TRBV13 and TRBJ2-1): AAGVIQSPRHLIKEKRETATLKCYPIPRHDTVYWYQQGPGQDPQFLISFYEKMQSDKGSIPDRFSAQQFSDYHSELNMSSLELGDSALYFCASSADSGTGGNEQFFGPGTRLTVL.

This clonotype was observed a single time. This sequence joins TRBV4-2 and TRBJ2-7, with 7 bases aligning to TRBD2. Germline assignment: CDR1 LGHNA and CDR2 YNFKEQ. V gave up 3 bases and J gave up 1 base; unmatched junction bases: 9. The length of the CDR3 is 16 residues. CDR3 sequence: CASSQATSLESYEQYF. In DNA form, the CDR3 reads TGTGCCAGCAGCCAGGCGACTAGCCTAGAATCCTACGAGCAGTACTTC.

The rearrangement joins TRBV7-9 to TRBJ2-1, with 10 bases aligning to TRBD1. The CDR3 contains 16 residues. With V trimmed by 5 bases and J by 0 bases, 4 bases remained unmatched. Germline lookup yields CDR1 SEHNR and CDR2 FQNEAQ (reference sequence). CDR3 DNA: TGTGCCAGCAGCCGGACAGGGGGGAGCTCCTACAATGAGCAGTTCTTC. Amino acid sequence: CASSRTGGSSYNEQFF.

V is TRBV7-2 and J is TRBJ2-1; tentative D call: TRBD2 (6 bases). The germline V gene encodes CDR1 SGHTA and CDR2 FQGNSA. This CDR3 region has 15 residues. V was trimmed by 2 bases and J by 4 bases, leaving 12 bases between them. CDR3 region: CASSLMSGSYNEQFF. The DNA for the CDR3 is TGTGCCAGCAGCTTAATGAGCGGGTCGTACAATGAGCAGTTCTTC.

V is TRBV12-3 or TRBV12-4 and J is TRBJ1-6; D not resolved. This CDR3 is built from 15 residues. V was trimmed by 6 bases and J by 5 bases, leaving 14 bases between them. The chain's CDR3 is CASSLRTADNSPLHF. The CDR3 DNA reads as TGTGCCAGCAGCCTACGGACGGCGGATAATTCACCCCTCCACTTT.

This clonotype was counted a few times. The gene calls are TRBV20-1 and TRBJ2-7; a weak D match, TRBD2 (6 bases). The CDR3 extends over 14 amino acids. V dropped 3 bases and J dropped 0 bases, with 12 bases sitting between them. The V gene's germline CDR1 is DFQATT and CDR2 SNEGSKA (reference sequence). For the CDR3, the DNA is TGCAGTGCTAGTGAGGGCGGGATCTCCTACGAGCAGTACTTC. It encodes CSASEGGISYEQYF.

This clonotype has more than one count but fewer than ten. The chain joins TRBV12-3 or TRBV12-4 to TRBJ2-7; 10 positions agree with TRBD1. The CDR3 loop spans 17 amino acids. The V and J ends lost 7 bases and 3 bases, in that order; junction bases with no gene match: 15. CDR3 protein: CASTPGQGRVADYEQYF. As DNA, the CDR3 is TGTGCCAGCACTCCGGGACAGGGGAGGGTAGCCGACTACGAGCAGTACTTC.

The chain carries TRBV3-1 and TRBJ2-6, with D possibly matching TRBD1 (5 bases). The CDR3 spans 15 residues. Germline-derived CDR1 and CDR2 are LGHDT and YNNKEL (reference sequence). V was trimmed by 7 bases and J by 3 bases, leaving 13 bases between them. CDR3 amino acids: CASNSGPFGANVLTF. In DNA, the CDR3 is TGTGCCAGCAATTCAGGGCCTTTTGGGGCCAACGTCCTGACTTTC.

In regard to this clonotype: This clone may be a read error of a much larger clone one base away. The J gene is TRBJ2-1, the V gene TRBV30; possible D gene TRBD1, 6 bases. The assigned J gene may be wrong: the sequence end matches TRBJ2-7 better. The CDR3 length is 11 residues. Germline V gene lookup returns CDR1 GTSNPN and CDR2 SVGIG (reference sequence). CDR3 DNA sequence: TGTGCCTGGGACAGGACCAACGAGCAGTACTTC. The encoded protein is CAWDRTNEQYF.

The sample holds a few counts of this clonotype. The gene calls are TRBV27 and TRBJ2-7, with TRBD2 matching over 8 bases. The trim removed 5 bases at V and 5 bases at J, leaving 11 bases unmatched. The CDR3 runs to 15 residues. From germline, CDR1 is MNHEY and CDR2 SMNVEV (reference sequence). The CDR3 nucleotides read TGTGCCAGCAGTATATATAGCGGGAATAACAACGAGCAGTACTTC. This translates into CASSIYSGNNNEQYF.

The DNA of the CDR3 is TGTGCCAGCAGCCCCGGTAGAAGACGGGACCTAGCCAAAAACATTCAGTACTTC. Its protein product is CASSPGRRRDLAKNIQYF. The J gene is TRBJ2-4, the V gene TRBV7-9; possibly TRBD1 or TRBD2 for D (5 bases each). Germline values: CDR1 SEHNR, CDR2 FQNEAQ (reference sequence). There are 18 residues in the CDR3. The V and J ends lost 5 bases and 0 bases respectively, with 20 bases between them.

This clonotype was found a few times. The rearrangement uses TRBV2 and TRBJ2-7, with a weak D call TRBD2 (5 bases). CDR3 length equals 15 residues. Germline CDR1 is SNHLY and CDR2 is FYNNEI. Trimming took off 4 bases at V and 3 bases at J, with 16 bases between the two ends. In DNA, the CDR3 is TGTGCCAGCAGTGGCGGGCAGGCCGACATCTACGAGCAGTACTTC. The encoded protein is CASSGGQADIYEQYF.

This clonotype occurred a few times. This rearrangement joins TRBV20-1 to TRBJ2-1; 7 bases fit TRBD1. V was pared by 5 bases and J by 5 bases, with 9 bases of the junction left unmatched. CDR3 length: 14 amino acids. Germline V lookup: CDR1 DFQATT, CDR2 SNEGSKA (reference sequence). DNA for the CDR3: TGCAGTGCTGACGACAGGGTCGGCCACAATGAGCAGTTCTTC. Its translation is CSADDRVGHNEQFF.

V is TRBV2 and J is TRBJ1-5; D ambiguous. Germline CDR1 reads SNHLY; CDR2 reads FYNNEI. V was trimmed by 6 bases and J by 4 bases, leaving 7 bases between them. This CDR3 contains 12 residues. CDR3 loop: CASRSVNQPQHF. The CDR3 DNA follows: TGTGCCAGCAGGTCGGTGAATCAGCCCCAGCATTTT. The whole variable domain, remainder taken from reference TRBV2 and TRBJ1-5, is EPEVTQTPSHQVTQMGQEVILRCVPISNHLYFYWYRQILGQKVEFLVSFYNNEISEKSEIFDDQFSVERPDGSNFTLKIRSTKLEDSAMYFCASRSVNQPQHFGDGTRLSIL.

This clonotype was detected only once. The chain is built from TRBV4-3 and TRBJ2-3; D may be TRBD1 (5 bases). Germline V gene sequence: CDR1 LGHNA, CDR2 YSLEER. The CDR3 runs to 15 residues. Trimming left V 1 base short and J 4 bases short, with 12 bases between. As DNA, the CDR3 is TGCGCCAGCAGCCAAGTCGGCACCAGGGCAGATACGCAGTATTTT. This sequence encodes CASSQVGTRADTQYF.

This clonotype was observed many times. The chain carries TRBV20-1 and TRBJ2-5, with 14 bases that match TRBD2. Germline values: CDR1 DFQATT, CDR2 SNEGSKA (reference sequence). The CDR3 covers 15 residues. V trimming: 6 bases; J trimming: 9 bases; junction bases outside the gene matches: 12. CDR3 residues: CSARTSGRPQESQYF. The CDR3 DNA is TGCAGTGCGAGGACTAGCGGGAGGCCCCAGGAGTCCCAGTACTTC.